This T cell receptor (beta chain) was obtained from a study of T cell changes during pregnancy in multiple sclerosis. Data came from immunoSEQ multiplex PCR; TCRdb stores just in-frame clones and leaves some out. The sample shows 50,000 to 65,000 clones, roughly nine tenths of them seen only once. This clone was seen just once. V trimming: 5 bases; J trimming: 4 bases; junction bases outside the gene matches: 11. The CDR3 has 17 residues. CDR1 and CDR2 from the germline V gene are LNHDA and SQIVND (reference sequence). The rearrangement uses TRBV19 and TRBJ1-6; 7 bases match TRBD1. The sequence came from a female donor in good health, enrolled as a control in a pregnancy study. The specimen comprised peripheral blood, sampled in the first trimester of pregnancy. CDR3 DNA sequence: TGTGCCAGTAGTCCCCTAGGAGGGACAGCATATAATTCACCCCTCCACTTT. Its translation: CASSPLGGTAYNSPLHF.